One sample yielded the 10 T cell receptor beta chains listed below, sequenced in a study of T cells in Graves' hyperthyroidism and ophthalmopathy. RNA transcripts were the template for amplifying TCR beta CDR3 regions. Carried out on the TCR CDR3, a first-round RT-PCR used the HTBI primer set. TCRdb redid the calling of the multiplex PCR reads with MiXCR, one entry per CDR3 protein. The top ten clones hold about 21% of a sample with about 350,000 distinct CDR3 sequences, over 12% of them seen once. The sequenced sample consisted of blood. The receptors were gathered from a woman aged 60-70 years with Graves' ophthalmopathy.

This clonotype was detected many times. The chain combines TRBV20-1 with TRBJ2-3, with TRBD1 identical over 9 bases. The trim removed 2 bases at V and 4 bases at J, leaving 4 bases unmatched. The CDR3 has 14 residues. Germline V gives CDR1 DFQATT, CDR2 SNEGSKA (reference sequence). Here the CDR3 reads CSARTGGRADTQYF. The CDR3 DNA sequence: TGCAGTGCTAGAACAGGGGGCCGAGCAGATACGCAGTATTTT.

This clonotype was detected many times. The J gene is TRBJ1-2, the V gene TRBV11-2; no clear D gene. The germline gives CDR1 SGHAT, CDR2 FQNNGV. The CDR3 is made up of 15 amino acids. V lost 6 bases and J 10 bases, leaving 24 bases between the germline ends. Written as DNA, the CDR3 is TGTGCCAGCAGTCAAGGCACCGGGCCCCTTGATTCCTACACCTTC. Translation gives CASSQGTGPLDSYTF. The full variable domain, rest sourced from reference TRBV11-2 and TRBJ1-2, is EAGVAQSPRYKIIEKRQSVAFWCNPISGHATLYWYQQILGQGPKLLIQFQNNGVVDDSQLPKDRFSAERLKGVDSTLKIQPAKLEDSAVYLCASSQGTGPLDSYTFGSGTRLTVV.

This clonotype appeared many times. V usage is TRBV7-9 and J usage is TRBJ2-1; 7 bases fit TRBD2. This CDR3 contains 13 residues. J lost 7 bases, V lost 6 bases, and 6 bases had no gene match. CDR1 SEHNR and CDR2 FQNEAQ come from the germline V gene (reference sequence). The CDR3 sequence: CASRTTLANEQFF. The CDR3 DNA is TGTGCCAGCAGAACCACACTAGCGAATGAGCAGTTCTTC.

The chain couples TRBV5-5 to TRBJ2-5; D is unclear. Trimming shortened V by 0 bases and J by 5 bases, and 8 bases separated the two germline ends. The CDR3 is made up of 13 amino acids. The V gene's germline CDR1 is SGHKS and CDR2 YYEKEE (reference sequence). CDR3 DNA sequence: TGTGCCAGCAGCTTGGCACAGTACGAGACCCAGTACTTC. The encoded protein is CASSLAQYETQYF. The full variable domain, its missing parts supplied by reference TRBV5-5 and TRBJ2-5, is DAGVTQSPTHLIKTRGQQVTLRCSPISGHKSVSWYQQVLGQGPQFIFQYYEKEERGRGNFPDRFSARQFPNYSSELNVNALLLGDSALYLCASSLAQYETQYFGPGTRLLVL.

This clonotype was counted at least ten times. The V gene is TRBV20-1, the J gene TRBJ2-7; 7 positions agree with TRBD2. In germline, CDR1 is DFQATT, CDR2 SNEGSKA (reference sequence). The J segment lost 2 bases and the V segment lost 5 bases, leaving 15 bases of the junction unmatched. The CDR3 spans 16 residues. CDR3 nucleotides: TGCAGTGCTGACGTTCTTAGCTGGGGGGGGACCTACGAGCAGTACTTC. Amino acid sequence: CSADVLSWGGTYEQYF.

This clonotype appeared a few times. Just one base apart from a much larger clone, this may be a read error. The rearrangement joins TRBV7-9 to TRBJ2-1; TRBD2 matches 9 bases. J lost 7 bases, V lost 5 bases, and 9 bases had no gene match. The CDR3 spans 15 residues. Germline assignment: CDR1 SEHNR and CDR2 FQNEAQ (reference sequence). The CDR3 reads CASSIRTSEVNEQFF. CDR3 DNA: TGTGCCAGCAGCATTAGGACTAGCGAGGTGAATGAGCAGTTCTTC.

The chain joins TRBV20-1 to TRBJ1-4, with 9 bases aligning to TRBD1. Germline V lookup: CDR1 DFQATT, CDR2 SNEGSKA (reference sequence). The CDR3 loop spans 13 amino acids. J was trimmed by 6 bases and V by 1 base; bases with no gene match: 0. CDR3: CSARGTGDEKLFF. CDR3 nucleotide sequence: TGCAGTGCTAGAGGGACAGGGGATGAAAAACTGTTTTTT.

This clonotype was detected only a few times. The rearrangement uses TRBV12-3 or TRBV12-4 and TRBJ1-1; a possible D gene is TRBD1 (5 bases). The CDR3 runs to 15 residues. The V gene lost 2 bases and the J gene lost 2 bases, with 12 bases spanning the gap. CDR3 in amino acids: CASSLLGGYNTEAFF. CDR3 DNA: TGTGCCAGCAGTTTACTGGGGGGTTACAACACTGAAGCTTTCTTT.

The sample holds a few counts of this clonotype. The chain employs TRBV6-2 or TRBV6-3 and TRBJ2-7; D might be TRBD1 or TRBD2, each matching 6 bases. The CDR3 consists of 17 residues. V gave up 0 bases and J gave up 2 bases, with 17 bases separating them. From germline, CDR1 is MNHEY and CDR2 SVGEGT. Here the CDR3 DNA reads TGTGCCAGCAGTTACTCTTCCGGGGGCGTATCGACCTACGAGCAGTACTTC. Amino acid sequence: CASSYSSGGVSTYEQYF.

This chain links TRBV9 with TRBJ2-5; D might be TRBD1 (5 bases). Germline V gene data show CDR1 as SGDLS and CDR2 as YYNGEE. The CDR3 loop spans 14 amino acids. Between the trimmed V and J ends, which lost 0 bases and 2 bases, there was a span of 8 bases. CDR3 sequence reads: CASSVASGQETQYF. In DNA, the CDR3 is TGTGCCAGCAGCGTAGCGTCAGGGCAAGAGACCCAGTACTTC.